Listed here is a single T cell receptor (beta chain). This entry belongs to a study of blood T cell repertoires in COVID-19. Study processing details: Amplifying reference gene primers gave estimates of nucleated cell counts. Assay used: immunoSEQ multiplex PCR; TCRdb lists only in-frame clones, some missing. V, J and clone size are taken as reported in that table, and D and trimming were inferred from the DNA itself. Of approximately 210,000 clones in the sample, 80% to 90% were seen once. The germline CDR1 and CDR2 sequences are SGHTA and FQGNSA. This CDR3 region has 17 residues. Deletions cut 5 bases from V and 2 bases from J, with 20 bases between.

The chain uses TRBV7-2 and TRBJ2-3; possibly TRBD2 for D (5 bases). The specimen was peripheral blood. The sequence was obtained from a man aged 25 to 40 who had recovered from COVID-19. This chain's CDR3 is CASSVGYARGFTDTQYF. The CDR3 nucleotides are TGTGCCAGCAGCGTCGGCTACGCCCGGGGATTCACAGATACGCAGTATTTT.